This record concerns one T cell receptor (beta chain) sequence. This receptor's antigen is unknown. It has no much larger one-base neighbor in the sample; base qualities were not kept. The CDR3 regions of human TCRbeta chains were subjected to immunosequencing. Turning to the authors' computational methods: Repertoire TCRs were matched against a reference library of SARS-CoV-2-specific TCRs generated with the MIRA antigen-specificity platform. Breadth meant the fraction of unique TCRs that were SARS-CoV-2-associated, whereas depth meant the fraction of total T cells that were SARS-CoV-2-associated. Each spike-specific TCR was assigned to its reactive spike region and to a CD4 or CD8 class using the MIRA data. Log10-transformed breadth and depth values were compared by one-way ANOVA with Sidak's multiple comparisons tests. TCRdb retrieved this table from immuneACCESS and kept in-frame rearrangements only. Not all clones are present; in checked studies, unresolved V genes account for under half, and no reason is known for the remainder. The V and J calls and clone size are taken from that table; D and trimming were inferred from the DNA. For this sample there are over 130,000 clones; 94% appear just once. The top ten clonotypes cover about 1.3% of the sample.

This record belongs to a study of T cell responses to AZD1222 COVID-19 vaccine (TCRdb year 2021). Background for the entire study: AZD1222 recipients whose second dose came at about 4 weeks and those whose second dose came at about 12 weeks were combined into one group, since spike-specific TCR depth and breadth did not differ between the two schedules. Trial participants were enrolled into age subgroups of 18-55, 56-69 and 70-plus years, which contained 148, 28 and 57 TCR-sequenced participants, respectively. TCR sequencing was performed for roughly 250 trial participants, of whom around 200 were given two doses of AZD1222 and around 25 were given two doses of MenACWY control vaccine. Beyond this particular receptor, the publication reports: No day 14 peak-response samples were available, so repertoires were characterized only after the peak T cell response. Conclusions about previously exposed vaccinees are limited, since just five to seven AZD1222 recipients were seropositive for SARS-CoV-2 at baseline. A significant rise in spike-specific TCR breadth and depth was observed after two AZD1222 doses relative to day 0 and relative to MenACWY recipients. Participants were mostly white British and included more females than males, and it was suggested by the authors that clonal diversity may have been underestimated. The 56-69-year group was small, and its depth increase did not reach significance, likely because of low power. The vaccine-associated CD4 TCRs covered the entire spike protein, and the dominant responses fell in regions 160-218 and 743-854. Reportedly, almost half of the unique spike-specific TCRs recognized epitopes lying outside the regions that are mutated in the B.1.351 and B.1.1.7 variants.

From the cysteine through the phenylalanine, the CDR3 covers 14 amino acids. The retained sequence is limited to the CDR3, 42 bases, with the frame set at the first base. Trimming takes 0 bases from V and 6 bases from J, and the germline ends sit 11 bases apart. Based on the germline V gene, the CDR1 and CDR2 sequences are MNHEY and SVGAGI. The label giving this sample's time point can be read as: baseline before first vaccination. Vaccinee samples were obtained from the UK trials COV001 and COV002, which included a single-blind randomized controlled phase 2/3 trial of AZD1222 (ChAdOx1 nCoV-19) in healthy adults. Trial participant PBMC samples were collected at day 0 and day 28 after the second dose for TCRbeta chain sequencing.

The chain couples TRBV6-5 to TRBJ2-5, with no confident D gene call. This TCR derives from an adult in good health. Sequencing was performed on peripheral blood, taken on day 0 of AZD1222 vaccination. Read as DNA, the sequence is TGTGCCAGCAGTTACTCGCGAGTCCGTAAGACCCAGTACTTC. It is translated as CASSYSRVRKTQYF.